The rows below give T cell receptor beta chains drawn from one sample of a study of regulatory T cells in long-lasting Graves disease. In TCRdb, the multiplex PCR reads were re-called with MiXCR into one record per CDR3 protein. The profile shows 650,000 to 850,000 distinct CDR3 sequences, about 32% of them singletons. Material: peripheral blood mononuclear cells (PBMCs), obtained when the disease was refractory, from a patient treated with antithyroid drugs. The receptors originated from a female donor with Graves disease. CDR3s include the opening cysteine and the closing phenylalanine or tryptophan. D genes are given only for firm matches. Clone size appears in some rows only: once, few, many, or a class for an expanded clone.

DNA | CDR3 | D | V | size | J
TGCAGTGCTAGAGACAGCGCGGTCGGGCCCCAGCATTTT | CSARDSAVGPQHF | - | TRBV20-1 | few | TRBJ1-5
TGTGCCAGTAGTCCCCGTGGCCCTGCGAACACTGAAGCTTTCTTT | CASSPRGPANTEAFF | - | TRBV19 | - | TRBJ1-1
TGTGCCAGCAGTTATGGCACCGGACGCACTAACGGCTACACCTTC | CASSYGTGRTNGYTF | - | TRBV6-5 | - | TRBJ1-2
TGTGCCAGCAGTTTCTTACAGACTAATGAAAAACTGTTTTTT | CASSFLQTNEKLFF | - | TRBV27 | few | TRBJ1-4
TGCGCCAGCAGCTCTGGACAGCACACTGAAGCTTTCTTT | CASSSGQHTEAFF | - | TRBV5-1 | few | TRBJ1-1
TGCAGCGTCGACAGACAGGGGGGCTATGGCTACACCTTC | CSVDRQGGYGYTF | TRBD1 | TRBV29-1 | few | TRBJ1-2
TGTGCCAGTAGCGGACTCGGGACACGAACCTACGAGCAGTACTTC | CASSGLGTRTYEQYF | - | TRBV19 | few | TRBJ2-7
TGCGCCAGCAGCATGGAGGCGGCCGGGGAGCTGTTTTTT | CASSMEAAGELFF | - | TRBV5-1 | - | TRBJ2-2
TGTGCCAGCAGTTTAGGACAGGGTGAGGGGGAAAAACTGTTTTTT | CASSLGQGEGEKLFF | TRBD1 | TRBV12-3/TRBV12-4 | few | TRBJ1-4
TGTGCCAGCAGCTCCCGTCGGCGTCAAGAGACCCAGTACTTC | CASSSRRRQETQYF | - | TRBV7-9 | few | TRBJ2-5
TGTGCCACCAGCGGGGGGATCCTCTATGGCTACACCTTC | CATSGGILYGYTF | - | TRBV15 | few | TRBJ1-2
TGTGCCTGGAGTGCTTTAGGACTCATGCAGACCCAGTACTTC | CAWSALGLMQTQYF | - | TRBV30 | few | TRBJ2-5
TGTGCCACCAGGGAGGGGGCAGGTCGCTACACCTTC | CATREGAGRYTF | TRBD1 | TRBV27 | many | TRBJ1-2
TGTGCCAGCTCACCGGGGGCTTCTTCCCCTTACGAGCAGTACTTC | CASSPGASSPYEQYF | - | TRBV6-1 | - | TRBJ2-7
TGCAGCGTTGTTCAGGGGGAGAGGAATCAGCCCCAGCATTTT | CSVVQGERNQPQHF | TRBD1 | TRBV29-1 | - | TRBJ1-5
TGTGCCAGCAGTCCTCAGAATCAGCCCCAGCATTTT | CASSPQNQPQHF | - | TRBV27 | - | TRBJ1-5
TGCGCCAGCAGCTCACAGGGGCTGAGCAATCAGCCCCAGCATTTT | CASSSQGLSNQPQHF | TRBD1 | TRBV5-1 | - | TRBJ1-5
TGTGCCGCCAGCCAGGACGATTTCACTGAAGCTTTCTTT | CAASQDDFTEAFF | - | TRBV24-1 | - | TRBJ1-1
TGTGCCAGCAGTGAACCGGGCAGCTTCTACGAGCAGTACTTC | CASSEPGSFYEQYF | - | TRBV25-1 | - | TRBJ2-7
TGTGCCAGCAGTTTAGGATCGGGGGCGCAGACATCTGAGCAGTTCTTC | CASSLGSGAQTSEQFF | - | TRBV12-3/TRBV12-4 | - | TRBJ2-1
TGCAGCGTTGAAGACGACAGAAGCTCTGGAAACACCATATATTTT | CSVEDDRSSGNTIYF | - | TRBV29-1 | - | TRBJ1-3
TGTGCCAGCAGTCCCCGTAACCGGCCGGGACAGTCCTACGAGCAGTACTTC | CASSPRNRPGQSYEQYF | TRBD1 | TRBV12-3/TRBV12-4 | many | TRBJ2-7
TGTGCCATCACCATCGGGAGTTCGGCGAACTATGGCTACACCTTC | CAITIGSSANYGYTF | - | TRBV10-3 | many | TRBJ1-2
TGTGCCTGGAGGGATAGGGGGTTTGGTACTGAAGCTTTCTTT | CAWRDRGFGTEAFF | - | TRBV30 | - | TRBJ1-1
TGTGCCAGCAGCTTAAGCTCAGGGTGGTATGGCTACACCTTC | CASSLSSGWYGYTF | - | TRBV7-9 | few | TRBJ1-2
TGTGCCAGTAGTATCGGCGGGAGCGCAGATACGCAGTATTTT | CASSIGGSADTQYF | TRBD2 | TRBV19 | few | TRBJ2-3
TGTGCCAGCAGTGACGACAGCAGAATGAACACTGAAGCTTTCTTT | CASSDDSRMNTEAFF | - | TRBV6-1 | - | TRBJ1-1
TGTGCCAGCAGTGAATTTGGGGCTGGGGCCAACGTCCTGACTTTC | CASSEFGAGANVLTF | - | TRBV6-1 | few | TRBJ2-6
TGTGCCAGCAGCTTAGACCCATACTCCTACGAGCAGTACTTC | CASSLDPYSYEQYF | - | TRBV7-2 | few | TRBJ2-7
TGTGCCAGCAGCCAAGGGTACGTCTCCTACGAGCAGTACTTC | CASSQGYVSYEQYF | - | TRBV3-1 | - | TRBJ2-7
TGCGCCAGCAGCGAACCGGGACAGGGGATAACCTATGGCTACACCTTC | CASSEPGQGITYGYTF | TRBD1 | TRBV5-1 | few | TRBJ1-2
TGTGCCAGCAGCTTGGTGTCGGGATTTGAGGCTTTCTTT | CASSLVSGFEAFF | - | TRBV5-5 | many | TRBJ1-1
TGTGCCAGCAGCGTGATCGGGGTATGGGACTACACCTTC | CASSVIGVWDYTF | - | TRBV9 | few | TRBJ1-2
TGTGCCAGCAGCCATCCAGCGGGGAGACAAGAGACCCAGTACTTC | CASSHPAGRQETQYF | TRBD2 | TRBV7-9 | few | TRBJ2-5
TGTGCCAGCAGGAAAGACCCGGGTGATTTTCAGCCCCAGCATTTT | CASRKDPGDFQPQHF | - | TRBV2 | few | TRBJ1-5